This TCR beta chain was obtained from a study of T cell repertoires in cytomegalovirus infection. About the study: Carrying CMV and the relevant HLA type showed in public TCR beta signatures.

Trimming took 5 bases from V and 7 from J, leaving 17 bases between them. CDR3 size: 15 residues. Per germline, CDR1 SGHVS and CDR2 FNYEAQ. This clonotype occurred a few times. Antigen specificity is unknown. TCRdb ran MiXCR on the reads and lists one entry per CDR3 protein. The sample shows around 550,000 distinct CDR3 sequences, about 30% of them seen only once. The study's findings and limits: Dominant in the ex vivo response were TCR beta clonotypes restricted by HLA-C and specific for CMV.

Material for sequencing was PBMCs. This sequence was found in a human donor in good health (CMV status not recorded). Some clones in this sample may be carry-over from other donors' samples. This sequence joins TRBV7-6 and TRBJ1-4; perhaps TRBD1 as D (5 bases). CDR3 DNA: TGTGCCAGCAGCCCGGGACCGACGGGGGGTGAAAAACTGTTTTTT. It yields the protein CASSPGPTGGEKLFF. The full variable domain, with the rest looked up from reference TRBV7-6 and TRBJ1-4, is GAGVSQSPRYKVTKRGQDVALRCDPISGHVSLYWYRQALGQGPEFLTYFNYEAQQDKSGLPNDRFSAERPEGSISTLTIQRTEQRDSAMYRCASSPGPTGGEKLFFGSGTQLSVL.